This T cell receptor (beta chain) comes out of a study of blood T cell repertoires in COVID-19. Germline assignment: CDR1 SEHNR and CDR2 FQNEAQ (reference sequence). This CDR3 spans 14 amino acids. Trimming removed 4 bases from V and 5 bases from J, with 14 bases in between. In the original analysis: Counts of nucleated cells, estimated from reference gene primer amplification, were obtained. Libraries were prepared by immunoSEQ multiplex PCR; TCRdb keeps only in-frame clonotypes and omits some of them. The V and J calls and clone size were taken over from that table, and D and trimming were inferred from the DNA. The repertoire holds 140,000 to 150,000 clones, with approximately 91% as singletons.

The clonotype comes from a man in his 70s with acute or convalescent COVID-19. Sample: peripheral blood. The gene calls are TRBV7-9 and TRBJ2-5; the D gene is possibly TRBD2 (6 bases). The CDR3 sequence: CASSSGSGLETQYF. The DNA of the CDR3 is TGTGCCAGCAGCTCCGGGAGCGGGCTGGAGACCCAGTACTTC.